This T cell receptor (beta chain) was recorded in a study of blood T cell repertoires in COVID-19. Study summary: Sites in the United States, Italy and Spain provided acute and convalescent COVID-19 samples.

Germline assignment: CDR1 MNHEY and CDR2 SVGAGI. This CDR3 is 16 amino acids long. The V and J ends lost 0 bases and 1 base, in that order; junction bases with no gene match: 0. Source study methods: Nucleated cell number was recorded as an estimate derived from reference gene primer amplification. Assay used: immunoSEQ multiplex PCR; TCRdb lists only in-frame clones, some missing. For V, J and clone size, that table is used; D and trimming come from the DNA. The sample shows 400,000 or so clones, 88% of them seen only once. Individuals drawn from around 25 US areas were about 18 to 100 years old. Cohort assignment relied on participant-reported clinical history.

The chain carries TRBV6-5 and TRBJ2-5; 12 bases match TRBD2. This TCR came from a woman between 40 and 55 years old with acute COVID-19. The specimen was PBMCs or T cells enriched from blood (not recorded which). For the CDR3, the DNA is TGTGCCAGCAGTTACTCACTAGCGGGGGGCCAAGAGACCCAGTACTTC. Protein product: CASSYSLAGGQETQYF.